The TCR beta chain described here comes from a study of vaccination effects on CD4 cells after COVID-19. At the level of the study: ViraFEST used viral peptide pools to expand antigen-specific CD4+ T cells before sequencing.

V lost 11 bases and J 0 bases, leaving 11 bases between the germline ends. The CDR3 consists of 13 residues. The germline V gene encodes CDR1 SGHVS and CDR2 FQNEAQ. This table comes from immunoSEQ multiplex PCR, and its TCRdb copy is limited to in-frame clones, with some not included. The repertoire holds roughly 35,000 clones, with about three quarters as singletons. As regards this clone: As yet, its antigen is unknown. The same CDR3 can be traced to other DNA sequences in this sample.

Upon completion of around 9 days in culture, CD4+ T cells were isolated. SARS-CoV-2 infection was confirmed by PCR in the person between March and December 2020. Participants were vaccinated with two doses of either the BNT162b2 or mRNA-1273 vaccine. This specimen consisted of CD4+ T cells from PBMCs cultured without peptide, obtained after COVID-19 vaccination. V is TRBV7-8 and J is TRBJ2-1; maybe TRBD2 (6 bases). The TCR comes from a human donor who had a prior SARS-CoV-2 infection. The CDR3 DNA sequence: TGTGCCGTACTAGCAGGCTCCTACAATGAGCAGTTCTTC. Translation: CAVLAGSYNEQFF.